The entry below gives a single T cell receptor beta chain sequence along with its context. The germline V and J ends were trimmed by 11 bases and 7 bases, with 20 bases remaining between them. Germline V gene data show CDR1 as PRHDT and CDR2 as FYEKMQ (reference sequence). CDR3 length equals 13 residues. Enrollment of patients from Seattle took place during active infection, with longitudinal follow-up. TCRdb's table, derived via immunoSEQ multiplex PCR, lists solely in-frame clones and lacks some. Altogether over 90,000 clones are present, roughly 92% being singletons, with the ten largest covering approximately 1.9%. The source of the sample is a study of blood T cell repertoires in COVID-19.

This TCR was recovered from a woman aged 45-65 years with COVID-19, enrolled during active disease. The sample comprised peripheral blood. The chain recombines TRBV13 with TRBJ1-2; D is perhaps TRBD1 (5 bases). The CDR3 DNA is TGTGCCGTTCAAGACAGCCACTGGGGTGGCTACACCTTC. Its translation is CAVQDSHWGGYTF.